The entry that follows covers one T cell receptor (beta chain) sequence. What it recognizes is unknown. Every isolated RNA sample was fully reverse transcribed, so sequencing captured expressed TCRB transcripts. Profiled with immunoSEQ multiplex PCR; TCRdb holds only in-frame clones, not every one. Here the sample spans some 330,000 clones, roughly 12% being singletons. The sample is drawn from a study of beta chain features in type 1 diabetes. Study results and limitations: Researchers report that Type 1 diabetes patients had moderately but significantly shorter TCRB CDR3s across all four CD4+ subsets.

The V and J ends lost 4 bases and 3 bases respectively, with 15 bases between them. Per the germline V gene, CDR1 is SGHNT and CDR2 is YYREEE (reference sequence). The CDR3 has 15 amino acids. The V gene is TRBV5-4, the J gene TRBJ2-3; D is possibly TRBD1 (6 bases). The material sequenced was naive CD4+ T cells from blood. The source is a woman aged 18-29 years with type 1 diabetes. The CDR3 DNA reads TGTGCCAGCAGCCGAAGGACAGCCCGTACAGATACGCAGTATTTT. Protein sequence: CASSRRTARTDTQYF.